This TCR beta chain derives from a study of cytomegalovirus exposure and HLA in healthy donors. General observations from the study: HLA allele associations emerged for around 16,000 TCR beta sequences in a later analysis, at 0.05 false discovery rate. Some 150 TCR beta chains were listed as cytomegalovirus-associated. Presence/absence results assume similar sequencing depth per donor, which may not hold. TRBV6-2, TRBV6-3 and some other V segments were excluded as indistinguishable.

CDR1 SNHLY and CDR2 FYNNEI come from the germline V gene. The CDR3 length is 14 residues. The V gene lost 1 base and the J gene lost 8 bases, with 9 bases spanning the gap. With respect to this clone: Its antigen is not known.

The PCR used 60 Vbeta and 13 Jbeta primers. TCRdb keeps only in-frame clones here, not all; method: immunoSEQ multiplex PCR. The sample holds roughly 190,000 clones; 75% to 85% are singletons and the top ten take 2.3%. The gene calls are TRBV2 and TRBJ1-6; no reliable D call. Sequencing used PBMCs. The TCR comes from a woman between 50 and 59 years old in good health and CMV-seronegative. CDR3 DNA sequence: TGTGCCAGCAGTGAAGTCGCGCGAGATTCACCCCTCCACTTT. It codes for CASSEVARDSPLHF.